This T cell receptor beta chain was obtained from a study of T-cell reconstitution after alpha-beta-depleted transplantation in children. Study-wide points: At the one-year point after transplant, T-cell counts and TCRbeta diversity were found to come mostly from T cells that had been newly produced.

Germline CDR1 is SSHAT and CDR2 is FNYEAQ (reference sequence). This CDR3 comprises 16 residues. Notes on this clonotype: Its antigen remains unidentified. Germline is not matched at one junction end, which may reflect a read error.

For TCRbeta, the library was prepared with unique molecular identifiers. A single record per CDR3 protein comes from TCRdb applying MiXCR to the PCR reads. This table holds 250,000 to 300,000 distinct CDR3 sequences, over 7% found once. The receptor comes from a female patient under 10 years old who had a stem cell transplant for Fanconi anemia, so the T cells may come from the graft donor. The sample was peripheral blood, taken 360 days after TCRalphabeta/CD19-depleted stem cell transplant. The chain employs TRBV7-7 and TRBJ2-5, with 11 bases matching TRBD1. The CDR3, as DNA: TGTGCTAGCAGCCTGAACCCCGGGACAGGGGGAGAGACCCAGTACTTC. Protein: CASSLNPGTGGETQYF.